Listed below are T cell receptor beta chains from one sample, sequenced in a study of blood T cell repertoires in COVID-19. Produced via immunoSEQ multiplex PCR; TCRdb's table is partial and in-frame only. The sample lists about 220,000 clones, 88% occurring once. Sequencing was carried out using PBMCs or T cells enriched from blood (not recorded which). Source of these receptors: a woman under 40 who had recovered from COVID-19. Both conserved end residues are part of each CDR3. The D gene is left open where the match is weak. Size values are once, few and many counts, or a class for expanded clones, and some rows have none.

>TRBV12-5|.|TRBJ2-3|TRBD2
CASGETSGVTDTQYF
TGTGCTAGTGGGGAGACTAGCGGGGTCACAGATACGCAGTATTTT
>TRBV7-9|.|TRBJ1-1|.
CASSLDWRNTEAFF
TGTGCCAGCAGCTTAGATTGGAGAAACACTGAAGCTTTCTTT
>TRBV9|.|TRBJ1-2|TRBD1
CASSVRDRGFGYTF
TGTGCCAGCAGCGTCCGGGACAGGGGATTCGGCTACACCTTC
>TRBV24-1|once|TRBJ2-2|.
CATSDSGHAGELFF
TGTGCCACCAGTGATTCGGGACATGCCGGGGAGCTGTTTTTT
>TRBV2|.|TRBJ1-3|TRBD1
CANSPDRATGNTIYF
TGTGCCAACTCACCGGACAGGGCAACAGGAAACACCATATATTTT
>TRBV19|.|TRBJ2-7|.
CASSMNGPGDYYEQYF
TGTGCCAGTAGTATGAATGGACCAGGGGACTACTACGAGCAGTACTTC
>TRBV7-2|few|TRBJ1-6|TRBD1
CASSSYRGRNSPLHF
TGTGCCAGCAGCTCTTACAGGGGGCGGAATTCACCCCTCCACTTT
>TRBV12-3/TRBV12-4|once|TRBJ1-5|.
CASSSRNQPQHF
TGTGCCAGCAGTTCTCGGAATCAGCCCCAGCATTTT
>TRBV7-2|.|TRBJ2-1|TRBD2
CASSSLGLAGKQFF
TGTGCCAGCAGCTCCCTTGGACTAGCGGGGAAGCAGTTCTTC
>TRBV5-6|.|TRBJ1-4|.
CASSLGVPGVLLTNEKLFF
TGTGCCAGCAGCTTGGGGGTGCCAGGGGTGCTTCTAACTAATGAAAAACTGTTTTTT
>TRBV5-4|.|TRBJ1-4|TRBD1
CASSFRTGSMANEKLFF
TGTGCCAGCAGCTTTAGGACAGGGTCGATGGCTAATGAAAAACTGTTTTTT
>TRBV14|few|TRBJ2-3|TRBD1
CASSQTGVFTDTQYF
TGTGCCAGCAGCCAAACAGGGGTTTTCACAGATACGCAGTATTTT
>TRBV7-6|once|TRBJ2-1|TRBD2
CASSLDLSAGAYNEQFF
TGTGCCAGCAGCTTAGATTTATCAGCGGGGGCTTACAATGAGCAGTTCTTC
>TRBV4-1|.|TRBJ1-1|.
CASSQDGAGIFIMNTEAFF
TGCGCCAGCAGCCAAGATGGGGCAGGGATATTTATAATGAACACTGAAGCTTTCTTT
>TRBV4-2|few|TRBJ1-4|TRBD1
CASSQDPRRGQGTGNEKLFF
TGTGCCAGCAGCCAAGATCCACGACGAGGACAGGGGACTGGGAATGAAAAACTGTTTTTT
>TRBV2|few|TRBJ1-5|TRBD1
CASSKGWTGFQPQHF
TGTGCCAGTAGCAAGGGGTGGACAGGGTTTCAGCCCCAGCATTTT
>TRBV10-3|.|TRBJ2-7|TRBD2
CAISDGLAAYEQYF
TGTGCCATCAGTGACGGACTAGCGGCTTACGAGCAGTACTTC
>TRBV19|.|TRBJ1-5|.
CASSAGSPQHF
TGTGCCAGTAGTGCCGGGTCGCCCCAGCATTTT
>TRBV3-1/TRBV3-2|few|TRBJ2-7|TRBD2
CASSQGSGGYSYEQYF
TGTGCCAGCAGCCAAGGGAGCGGGGGTTACTCCTACGAGCAGTACTTC
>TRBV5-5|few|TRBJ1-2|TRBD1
CASSWSDRVYGYTF
TGTGCCAGCAGCTGGAGTGACAGGGTCTATGGCTACACCTTC
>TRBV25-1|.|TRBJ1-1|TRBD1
CASSELGQGVNTEAFF
TGTGCCAGCAGTGAGCTGGGACAGGGGGTGAACACTGAAGCTTTCTTT
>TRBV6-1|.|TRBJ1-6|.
CASRERGRSSYNSPLHF
TGTGCCAGCAGAGAAAGGGGTCGGAGCTCCTATAATTCACCCCTCCACTTT
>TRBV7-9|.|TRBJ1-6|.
CASSRDSYNSPLHF
TGTGCCAGCAGCCGAGACTCCTATAATTCACCCCTCCACTTT
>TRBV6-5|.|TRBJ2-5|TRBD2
CASSYSTSGETQYF
TGTGCCAGCAGTTACTCGACTAGCGGAGAGACCCAGTACTTC
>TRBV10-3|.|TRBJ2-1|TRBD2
CAISESISGGANEQFF
TGTGCCATCAGTGAGTCGATAAGCGGGGGGGCCAATGAGCAGTTCTTC
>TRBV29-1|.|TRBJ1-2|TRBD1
CSVDQGGAHYGYTF
TGCAGCGTTGATCAGGGGGGCGCGCACTATGGCTACACCTTC
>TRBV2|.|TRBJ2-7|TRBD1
CASSGTGRYEQYF
TGTGCCAGCAGCGGGACAGGGAGGTACGAGCAGTACTTC
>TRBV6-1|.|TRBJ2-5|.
CASSEVRTTGGTQYF
TGTGCCAGCAGTGAAGTTCGGACCACCGGGGGGACCCAGTACTTC
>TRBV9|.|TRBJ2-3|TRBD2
CASSKGLAADTQYF
TGTGCCAGCAGCAAGGGACTAGCGGCAGATACGCAGTATTTT
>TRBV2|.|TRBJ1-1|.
CASSDGGWGGGNTEAFF
TGTGCCAGCAGCGATGGCGGATGGGGCGGCGGGAACACTGAAGCTTTCTTT
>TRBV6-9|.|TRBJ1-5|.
CASTIGRDNQPQHF
TGTGCCAGCACGATTGGACGGGACAATCAGCCCCAGCATTTT
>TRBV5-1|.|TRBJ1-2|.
CASSLTASNYGYTF
TGCGCCAGCAGCTTGACAGCCTCTAACTATGGCTACACCTTC
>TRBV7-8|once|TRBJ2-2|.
CASSLTRQAPNTGELFF
TGTGCCAGCAGCTTAACAAGACAGGCGCCGAACACCGGGGAGCTGTTTTTT
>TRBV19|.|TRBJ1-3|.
CASRMTGSGNTIYF
TGTGCCAGTAGGATGACGGGGTCTGGAAACACCATATATTTT
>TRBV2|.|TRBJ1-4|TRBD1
CASNQGEAKLFF
TGTGCCAGCAACCAGGGGGAAGCAAAACTGTTTTTT
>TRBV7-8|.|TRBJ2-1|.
CASTLRDSSYNEQFF
TGTGCCAGCACCCTGAGGGATAGCTCCTACAATGAGCAGTTCTTC
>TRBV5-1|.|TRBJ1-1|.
CASSLAGRMNTEAFF
TGCGCCAGCAGCTTGGCAGGCCGGATGAACACTGAAGCTTTCTTT
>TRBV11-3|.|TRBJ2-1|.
CASSLAYNEQFF
TGTGCCAGCAGCTTAGCATACAATGAGCAGTTCTTC
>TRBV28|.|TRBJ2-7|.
CATRGPRQESSYEQYF
TGTGCCACCCGAGGTCCCCGACAGGAGAGCTCCTACGAGCAGTACTTC
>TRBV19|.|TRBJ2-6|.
CASSTRVELAGANVLTF
TGTGCCAGTAGTACCAGGGTAGAATTGGCTGGGGCCAACGTCCTGACTTTC
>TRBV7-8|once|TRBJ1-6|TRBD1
CASSDSTGPYSPLHF
TGTGCCAGCAGCGATTCGACAGGGCCCTACTCACCCCTCCACTTT
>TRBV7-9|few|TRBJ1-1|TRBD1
CASSSGQATRQAFF
TGTGCCAGCAGCTCGGGACAGGCCACCAGGCAAGCTTTCTTT
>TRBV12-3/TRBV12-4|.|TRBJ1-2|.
CASREAANYGYTF
TGTGCCAGCAGGGAGGCAGCTAACTATGGCTACACCTTC
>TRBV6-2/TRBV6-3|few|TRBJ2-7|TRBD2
CASSSHLGRTRIDEQYF
TGTGCCAGCAGTTCCCACCTGGGTAGGACTAGAATCGACGAGCAGTACTTC
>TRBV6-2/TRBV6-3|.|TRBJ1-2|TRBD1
CASSGTAYGYTF
TGTGCCAGCAGTGGGACAGCCTATGGCTACACCTTC
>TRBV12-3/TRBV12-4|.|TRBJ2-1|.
CASSLASGVQFF
TGTGCCAGCAGTTTAGCCTCCGGAGTCCAGTTCTTC
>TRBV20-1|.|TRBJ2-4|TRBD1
CSACDRVYQYF
TGCAGTGCTTGCGACAGGGTGTATCAGTACTTC
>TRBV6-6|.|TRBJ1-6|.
CASSYLVQGTGSPLHF
TGTGCCAGCAGTTATTTAGTGCAGGGGACGGGTTCACCCCTCCACTTT
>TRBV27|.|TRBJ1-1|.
CASKHGTEAFF
TGTGCCAGCAAGCACGGCACTGAAGCTTTCTTT
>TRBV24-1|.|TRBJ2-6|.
CATSDGQSGAGANVLTF
TGTGCCACCAGTGACGGACAGAGCGGAGCGGGGGCCAACGTCCTGACTTTC
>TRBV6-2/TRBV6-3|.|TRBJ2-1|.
CASSRGLRYNEQFF
TGTGCCAGCAGTCGGGGACTCCGCTACAATGAGCAGTTCTTC
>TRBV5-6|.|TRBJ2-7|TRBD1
CASSLWTGGYEQYF
TGTGCCAGCAGCTTGTGGACAGGGGGCTACGAGCAGTACTTC
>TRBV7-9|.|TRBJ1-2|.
CASSLDQPGGYTF
TGTGCCAGCAGCTTAGACCAGCCAGGTGGCTACACCTTC
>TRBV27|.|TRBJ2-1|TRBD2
CASSPGGRSYNEQFF
TGTGCCAGCAGCCCGGGGGGGCGGTCCTACAATGAGCAGTTCTTC
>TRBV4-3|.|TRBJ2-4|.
CASSQGSAKTLSKNIQYF
TGCGCCAGCAGCCAAGGTTCCGCTAAAACCTTATCCAAAAACATTCAGTACTTC
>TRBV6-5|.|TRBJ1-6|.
CASSYDWESPLHF
TGTGCCAGCAGTTACGATTGGGAGTCACCCCTCCACTTT
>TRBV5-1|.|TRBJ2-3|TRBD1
CASSSTGGGTDTQYF
TGCGCCAGCAGCTCAACAGGGGGTGGCACAGATACGCAGTATTTT